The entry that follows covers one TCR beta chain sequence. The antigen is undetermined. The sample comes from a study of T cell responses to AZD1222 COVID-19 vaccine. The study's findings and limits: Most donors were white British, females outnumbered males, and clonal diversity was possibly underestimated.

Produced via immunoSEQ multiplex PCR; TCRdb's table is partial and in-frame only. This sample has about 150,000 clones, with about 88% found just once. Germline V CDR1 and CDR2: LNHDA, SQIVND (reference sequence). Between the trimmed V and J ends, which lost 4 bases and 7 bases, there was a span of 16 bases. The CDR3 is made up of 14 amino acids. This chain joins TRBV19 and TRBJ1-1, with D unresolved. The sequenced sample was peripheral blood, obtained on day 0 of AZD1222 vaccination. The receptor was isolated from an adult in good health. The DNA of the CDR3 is TGTGCCAGTAGTACGGAGGCCTACAAGAATGAAGCTTTCTTT. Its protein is CASSTEAYKNEAFF.